This TCR beta chain was captured by sequencing in a study of CD8 T cells in Susac syndrome. Across the study: Sequenced Susac syndrome patients included over five with active disease and under ten who were in remission. Broader study findings: In its TCR sequencing and HLA analysis, the study acknowledged that the number of individuals was relatively small.

The authors sequenced TCR beta from blood CD8+ and CD4+ T cells. Reverse transcription of 0.5 to 1 ug RNA was performed with random hexamers. Amplification of the TCR beta CDR3 was carried out by immunoSEQ multiplex PCR, which spanned a total of 54 Vbeta and 13 Jbeta segments. MiXCR was run by TCRdb on the immunoSEQ multiplex PCR reads, yielding one entry per CDR3 protein. Found here are 110,000 to 150,000 distinct CDR3 sequences, 90% to 97% of them singletons; the top ten hold over 0.065%. The CDR3 is 14 residues long. Germline values: CDR1 SGHRS, CDR2 YFSETQ. V was clipped by 2 bases and J by 1 base, with 9 bases between them. Remarks on this clonotype: Its specificity is unknown.

The TCR originated in a human donor with Susac syndrome. Material for sequencing was CD4+ T cells from PBMCs. The chain couples TRBV5-1 to TRBJ1-1; D unresolved. The CDR3 DNA follows: TGCGCCAGCAGCTTAGAGGCCGCGAACACTGAAGCTTTCTTT. Its protein product is CASSLEAANTEAFF. Complete variable domain (other parts from reference TRBV5-1 and TRBJ1-1): KAGVTQTPRYLIKTRGQQVTLSCSPISGHRSVSWYQQTPGQGLQFLFEYFSETQRNKGNFPGRFSGRQFSNSRSEMNVSTLELGDSALYLCASSLEAANTEAFFGQGTRLTVV.